The table lists the clone carrying this T cell receptor (beta chain) with a count of one. Its antigen is unidentified. The data belong to a study of T cell responses to AZD1222 COVID-19 vaccine. Study-level results: White British donors predominated, females outnumbered males, and clonal diversity was possibly underestimated. Spike-specific TCR breadth and depth went up after people got two AZD1222 doses.

Assay used: immunoSEQ multiplex PCR; TCRdb lists only in-frame clones, some missing. The top ten hold 3.5% to 4.5% of the sample, which has about 140,000 clones, 80% to 95% seen once. CDR3 length equals 13 residues. CDR1 is ENHRY, CDR2 SYGVKD, per germline. This TCR derives from an adult who received the AZD1222 COVID-19 vaccine. Material: peripheral blood, obtained 28 days after the second AZD1222 dose. This chain joins TRBV10-3 and TRBJ1-1; no firm D call. CDR3 DNA sequence: TGTGCTCAGCGGAGTTCTGGGAACACTGAAGCTTTCTTT. As protein: CAQRSSGNTEAFF.